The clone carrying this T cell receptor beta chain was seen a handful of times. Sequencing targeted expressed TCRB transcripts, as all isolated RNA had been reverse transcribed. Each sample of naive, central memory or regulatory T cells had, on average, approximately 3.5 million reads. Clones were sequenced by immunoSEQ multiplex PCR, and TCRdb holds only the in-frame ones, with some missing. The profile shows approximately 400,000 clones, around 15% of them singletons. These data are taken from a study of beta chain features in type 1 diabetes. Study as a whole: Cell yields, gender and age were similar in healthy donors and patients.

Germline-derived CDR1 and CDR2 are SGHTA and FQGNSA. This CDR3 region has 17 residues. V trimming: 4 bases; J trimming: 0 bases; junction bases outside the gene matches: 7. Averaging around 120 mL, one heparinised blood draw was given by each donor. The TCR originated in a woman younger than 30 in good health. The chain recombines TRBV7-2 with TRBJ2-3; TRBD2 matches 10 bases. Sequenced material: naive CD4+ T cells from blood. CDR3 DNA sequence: TGTGCCAGCAGCTCACCGTTTAGCGGGAGGAGCACAGATACGCAGTATTTT. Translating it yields CASSSPFSGRSTDTQYF.